A selection of T cell receptor beta chains follows, all from one sample in a study of blood T cell repertoires in COVID-19. Clones were sequenced by immunoSEQ multiplex PCR, and TCRdb holds only the in-frame ones, with some missing. The sample consists of around 280,000 clones, nearly 90% of them appearing once. The specimen was PBMCs or T cells enriched from blood (not recorded which). The receptors shown here come from a woman in her late teens or twenties with acute COVID-19. Each CDR3 is given without its conserved first and last residue.

TRBV3-1/TRBV3-2,ASSPDRAGNSPLH
TRBV7-9,ASSLKQDTGELF
TRBV30,AWSGGAGNTIY
TRBV5-1,ASTRDSLPSNEQF
TRBV4-3,ASSQDRGHSLQF
TRBV7-9,ASSFDRQRNTEAF
TRBV15,ATSREAGGPYDEQF
TRBV7-3,ASSLGLAGTDTQY
TRBV5-1,ASSHPGLAGETQY
TRBV11-2,ASSEGGTANSPLH
TRBV7-9,ASATTAGAFNYGYT
TRBV30,AGQGRENIQY
TRBV10-2,ASSALAGTGELF
TRBV7-2,ASSTTSGRARYNEQF
TRBV3-1/TRBV3-2,ASSLRGNEQF
TRBV11-2,ASSLVGSMNSEQY
TRBV5-4,ASSFNLAGLTDTQY
TRBV7-2,ASSPRTGLSNQPQH
TRBV3-1/TRBV3-2,ASSLRGRGTEQY
TRBV10-1,ASSDPGQSLMNTEAF
TRBV15,ATSRVSGGHEQY
TRBV6-5,ASSYYGQGVNQPQH
TRBV2,ASTGDRGRETQY
TRBV28,AIGGSSNEKLF
TRBV27,ASSLKAGGHYEQY
TRBV27,ASSLRTSGRALNEQF
TRBV7-8,ASSLAWGQGETQY
TRBV24-1,ATSDFNGAEAF